The 5 T cell receptor beta chains below were found in one sample sequenced in a study of shared clonotypes between healthy human individuals. The data were produced by immunoSEQ multiplex PCR, yet TCRdb's version contains in-frame clones alone and is incomplete. The sample includes more than 550,000 clones, 55% to 80% seen only once; the top ten take less than 2%. The sample was memory CD4+ T cells sorted from blood. Subset described: CD45RA-negative fraction. These receptors all come from a young woman in good health.

This rearrangement joins TRBV6-1 to TRBJ2-7; D is unclear. V dropped 4 bases and J dropped 2 bases, with 12 bases sitting between them. The CDR3 contains 14 residues. CDR1 is MNHNS and CDR2 is SASEGT in the germline V gene. In nucleotides, the CDR3 is TGTGCCAGCAGTGGGGCGGTGGTACCCTACGAGCAGTACTTC. Translation gives CASSGAVVPYEQYF.

The V and J genes are TRBV2 and TRBJ2-5; no clear D. CDR3 size: 16 residues. The V end was cut by 2 bases, the J end by 3 bases, with 16 bases between. The germline V gene has CDR1 SNHLY and CDR2 FYNNEI. In DNA, the CDR3 is TGTGCCAGCAGTGAATGGGATGCCAACGAGAAAGAGACCCAGTACTTC. The encoded protein is CASSEWDANEKETQYF.

The rearrangement links TRBV11-2 to TRBJ2-7, with TRBD2 identical over 8 bases. This CDR3 is 14 amino acids long. Germline values: CDR1 SGHAT, CDR2 FQNNGV. Trimming at V came to 1 base and at J to 6 bases, leaving 5 bases not matched to a gene. The CDR3 DNA sequence: TGTGCCAGCAGCTTAGCGGGAGGGCCGAGCGAGCAGTACTTC. This codes for CASSLAGGPSEQYF.

V gene TRBV29-1 combines with J gene TRBJ1-1; 10 nucleotides align to TRBD1. The germline V gene encodes CDR1 SQVTM and CDR2 ANQGSEA. V lost 6 bases and J lost 5; bases outside the gene matches: 6. This CDR3 region has 13 residues. In DNA, the CDR3 is TGCAGCGTCGAGAGACAGGGGGCGACTGAAGCTTTCTTT. The encoded protein is CSVERQGATEAFF.

Concerning this clone itself: Other DNA sequences in the same sample also yield this CDR3. This sequence joins TRBV29-1 and TRBJ1-2; maybe TRBD1 (6 bases). Deletions cut 2 bases from V and 3 bases from J, with 7 bases between. This CDR3 is 12 amino acids long. Germline CDR1 SQVTM, CDR2 ANQGSEA. CDR3 coding DNA: TGCAGCGTTGAAAGGGGGGACTATGGCTACACCTTC. Translation: CSVERGDYGYTF.